Shown below are 8 T cell receptor beta chains from a single sample sequenced in a study of blood T cell repertoires in COVID-19. The repertoire was sequenced with immunoSEQ multiplex PCR; TCRdb's copy has only in-frame clones and lacks some. The table lists about 250,000 clones, roughly 85% of them singletons, with over 7.5% in the top ten. The sequenced sample was PBMCs or T cells enriched from blood (not recorded which). The source of these receptors is a woman aged 45 to 65 with acute COVID-19.

The J gene is TRBJ2-7, the V gene TRBV18, with TRBD1 matching 8 bases. There are 15 residues in the CDR3. Germline lookup yields CDR1 KGHSH and CDR2 LQKENI. Trimming at V came to 3 bases and at J to 5 bases, leaving 9 bases not matched to a gene. Written as DNA, the CDR3 is TGTGCCAGCTCACCCCTCGTAGGACAGGGAAACGAGCAGTACTTC. It translates to CASSPLVGQGNEQYF.

The chain recombines TRBV7-9 with TRBJ2-1; 9 bases line up with TRBD2. V lost 7 bases and J lost 5; bases outside the gene matches: 12. Germline V CDR1 and CDR2: SEHNR, FQNEAQ (reference sequence). This CDR3 comprises 16 residues. The CDR3 sequence: CASNSPLAGPHNEQFF. CDR3 coding DNA: TGTGCCAGCAACTCCCCCCTAGCGGGGCCCCACAATGAGCAGTTCTTC.

V gene TRBV19 combines with J gene TRBJ1-2, with 9 bases that match TRBD1. The J segment lost 2 bases and the V segment lost 3 bases, leaving 4 bases of the junction unmatched. The length of the CDR3 is 15 residues. Germline loops: CDR1 LNHDA, CDR2 SQIVND (reference sequence). The CDR3 bases are TGTGCCAGTAGTATTGGGACAGGGCCCAACTATGGCTACACCTTC. Amino acids: CASSIGTGPNYGYTF. The variable domain in full, completed from reference TRBV19 and TRBJ1-2, reads DGGITQSPKYLFRKEGQNVTLSCEQNLNHDAMYWYRQDPGQGLRLIYYSQIVNDFQKGDIAEGYSVSREKKESFPLTVTSAQKNPTAFYLCASSIGTGPNYGYTFGSGTRLTVV.

This chain connects TRBV4-3 to TRBJ1-1; 9 nucleotides agree with TRBD1. The V segment lost 0 bases and the J segment 5 bases; nucleotides outside the gene matches: 7. The CDR3 is 16 residues long. Germline lookup yields CDR1 LGHNA and CDR2 YSLEER. This chain's CDR3 is CASSQDWGTGSTEAFF. For the CDR3, the DNA is TGCGCCAGCAGCCAAGATTGGGGGACAGGGAGTACTGAAGCTTTCTTT.

The genes are TRBV6-5 and TRBJ1-3; no clear D gene. Germline V lookup: CDR1 MNHEY, CDR2 SVGAGI. This CDR3 contains 12 residues. Trimming left V 8 bases short and J 0 bases short, with 5 bases between. The CDR3 DNA follows: TGTGCCAGCGTCAGCTCTGGAAACACCATATATTTT. Encoded protein: CASVSSGNTIYF.

Worth noting for this clone: The sample carries other DNA sequences with the same CDR3. V and J are TRBV7-9 and TRBJ1-2; TRBD1 aligns across 7 bases. Germline CDR1 is SEHNR and CDR2 is FQNEAQ (reference sequence). This CDR3 has 15 residues. The trim removed 7 bases at V and 2 bases at J, leaving 10 bases unmatched. The CDR3 nucleotides are TGTGCCAGCACACCCCCAGGGGGTTCCAACTATGGCTACACCTTC. Protein sequence: CASTPPGGSNYGYTF.

This rearrangement joins TRBV30 to TRBJ1-5; D is possibly TRBD1 (6 bases). V lost 5 bases, J lost 6 bases, and 17 bases lay in between. The CDR3 runs 14 residues. In germline, CDR1 is GTSNPN, CDR2 SVGIG (reference sequence). The CDR3 region is CAWGGGGPGQPQHF. The CDR3 DNA is TGTGCCTGGGGCGGGGGGGGCCCCGGTCAGCCCCAGCATTTT.

The chain has TRBV7-8 and TRBJ2-7, with 11 bases lining up with TRBD2. This CDR3 region has 15 residues. Germline V gene sequence: CDR1 SGHVS, CDR2 FQNEAQ. The J segment lost 1 base and the V segment lost 4 bases, leaving 3 bases of the junction unmatched. The CDR3 region has the DNA TGTGCCAGCAGCTCCTCTAGCGGGGGGTCCTACGAGCAGTACTTC. It codes for CASSSSSGGSYEQYF.